This TCR beta chain was observed in a study of T cell repertoires in cytomegalovirus infection. Overall study context: Shared public TCR beta signatures pointed to both CMV infection and a matching HLA type.

TCRdb redid the calling of the reads with MiXCR, one entry per CDR3 protein. Of about 260,000 distinct CDR3 sequences in the sample, about 13% were seen once. This clonotype was seen ten or more times. The CDR3 runs 14 residues. V was trimmed by 1 base and J by 0 bases, leaving 6 bases between them. Germline lookup yields CDR1 SGHVS and CDR2 FNYEAQ. The source of this sequence is a human donor in good health (CMV status not recorded). Some clones in this sample may be carry-over from other donors' samples. Sequencing was performed on PBMCs. This sequence joins TRBV7-6 and TRBJ1-1; D gene unclear. CDR3 DNA: TGTGCCAGCAGCTTAGAACGGATGAACACTGAAGCTTTCTTT. Its translation: CASSLERMNTEAFF.